One and the same sample provided the 13 T cell receptor beta chains below, sequenced in a study of T cell responses to AZD1222 COVID-19 vaccine. Measured with immunoSEQ multiplex PCR; TCRdb has only the in-frame clones, and not every one. The sample includes almost 95,000 clones, about 85% of them seen just once. Sequencing was performed on peripheral blood, taken 28 days after the second AZD1222 dose. The origin of the receptors is an adult who received the AZD1222 COVID-19 vaccine.

The chain uses TRBV5-1 and TRBJ1-1; 8 nucleotides match TRBD1. This CDR3 contains 15 residues. Per germline, CDR1 SGHRS and CDR2 YFSETQ. The V segment lost 0 bases and the J segment 3 bases; nucleotides outside the gene matches: 4. CDR3 nucleotides: TGCGCCAGCAGCTTGGGGCAGGGGGCTGACACTGAAGCTTTCTTT. Its translation: CASSLGQGADTEAFF. Full variable domain (missing parts from reference TRBV5-1 and TRBJ1-1): KAGVTQTPRYLIKTRGQQVTLSCSPISGHRSVSWYQQTPGQGLQFLFEYFSETQRNKGNFPGRFSGRQFSNSRSEMNVSTLELGDSALYLCASSLGQGADTEAFFGQGTRLTVV.

The CDR3 nucleotides read TGTGCCAGCAACCCGGGACAGAAGTACGAGCAGTACTTC. Translating it yields CASNPGQKYEQYF. The chain is built from TRBV28 and TRBJ2-7; 7 positions agree with TRBD1. Germline V gene data show CDR1 as MDHEN and CDR2 as SYDVKM. With V trimmed by 7 bases and J by 4 bases, 7 bases remained unmatched. This CDR3 has 13 amino acids.

This chain joins TRBV7-3 and TRBJ2-3; D is unclear. V was trimmed by 5 bases and J by 4 bases, leaving 13 bases between them. Looked up from germline, CDR1 is SGHTA and CDR2 is FQGTGA. This CDR3 comprises 14 residues. The CDR3 DNA reads as TGTGCCAGCAGCCGAGGTGGGGTAGCAGATACGCAGTATTTT. Protein sequence: CASSRGGVADTQYF. The full variable domain, completed using reference TRBV7-3 and TRBJ2-3, is GAGVSQTPSNKVTEKGKYVELRCDPISGHTALYWYRQSLGQGPEFLIYFQGTGAADDSGLPNDRFFAVRPEGSVSTLKIQRTERGDSAVYLCASSRGGVADTQYFGPGTRLTVL.

V is TRBV10-3 and J is TRBJ1-5, with a possible D match to TRBD1 (5 bases). CDR1 is ENHRY and CDR2 is SYGVKD in the germline V gene. V shed 0 bases and J shed 0 bases, with 6 bases lying between them. CDR3 size: 15 residues. The CDR3 nucleotides read TGTGCCATCAGTGAGTCGAGGGGTAGCAATCAGCCCCAGCATTTT. Translating gives CAISESRGSNQPQHF.

The J gene is TRBJ2-3, the V gene TRBV5-1; D not resolved. The V gene lost 0 bases and the J gene lost 6 bases, with 11 bases spanning the gap. This CDR3 has 14 amino acids. In germline, CDR1 is SGHRS, CDR2 YFSETQ. CDR3 amino acids: CASSLDLPTDTQYF. CDR3 bases: TGCGCCAGCAGCTTGGATCTGCCCACCGATACGCAGTATTTT.

J is TRBJ2-7 and V is TRBV2; the D gene could be TRBD1 or TRBD2 (7 bases each). The germline gives CDR1 SNHLY, CDR2 FYNNEI. CDR3 size: 13 residues. Trimming took 7 bases from V and 3 from J, leaving 13 bases between them. CDR3: CASTGGQSYEQYF. The CDR3 nucleotides read TGTGCCAGCACGGGGGGACAGAGCTACGAGCAGTACTTC.

This clone appeared a few times. The rearrangement joins TRBV5-1 to TRBJ1-3, with 11 bases identical to TRBD1. The CDR3 contains 17 residues. Germline V gives CDR1 SGHRS, CDR2 YFSETQ. After removal of 4 bases from V and 2 bases from J, the junction contained 8 bases not matched to a gene. The CDR3 loop reads CASSLGGQGAAGNTIYF. CDR3 bases: TGCGCCAGCAGCCTGGGAGGACAGGGGGCCGCTGGAAACACCATATATTTT.

The chain combines TRBV6-4 with TRBJ1-1, with TRBD1 matching 7 bases. The CDR3 has 13 residues. V was clipped by 6 bases and J by 1 base; unmatched bases: 2. Germline V gives CDR1 MRHNA, CDR2 SNTAGT. As DNA, the CDR3 is TGTGCCAGCAGCCGGACAGGGAACACTGAAGCTTTCTTT. Amino acid sequence: CASSRTGNTEAFF.

The chain recombines TRBV7-3 with TRBJ2-2; D gene ambiguous. This CDR3 comprises 13 residues. Germline assignment: CDR1 SGHTA and CDR2 FQGTGA. V was shortened by 5 bases and J by 4 bases, with 8 bases between the two germline ends. In DNA, the CDR3 is TGTGCCAGCAGCCGGCAGACCACCGGGGAGCTGTTTTTT. Amino acids: CASSRQTTGELFF.

This clone was recorded a few times. This chain joins TRBV9 and TRBJ2-5; tentatively, D is TRBD2 (6 bases). V shed 0 bases and J shed 5 bases, with 23 bases lying between them. This CDR3 has 18 residues. Germline V lookup: CDR1 SGDLS, CDR2 YYNGEE. Written as DNA, the CDR3 is TGTGCCAGCAGCGTAGCCCCAACGGGAGCGGTAGGTCGGGAGACCCAGTACTTC. Translated: CASSVAPTGAVGRETQYF.

As regards this clone: Different DNA sequences within this sample yield the same CDR3. The chain has TRBV2 and TRBJ2-3; 9 bases line up with TRBD2. The CDR3 runs 15 residues. Germline V gene sequence: CDR1 SNHLY, CDR2 FYNNEI. With 3 bases clipped from V and 0 bases from J, the junction kept 1 base outside the gene matches. Here the CDR3 DNA reads TGTGCCAGCAGTGACCTAGCGGGGAGCACAGATACGCAGTATTTT. It yields the protein CASSDLAGSTDTQYF.

J is TRBJ2-7 and V is TRBV9, with 8 positions matching TRBD1. V lost 0 bases and J lost 3; bases outside the gene matches: 5. CDR3 size: 15 residues. The germline V gene encodes CDR1 SGDLS and CDR2 YYNGEE. CDR3 DNA sequence: TGTGCCAGCAGCGTAGCCGGGACAGGAGACTACGAGCAGTACTTC. Its protein is CASSVAGTGDYEQYF.

This clone has more than one count but fewer than ten. V gene TRBV7-9 combines with J gene TRBJ2-1; the match to TRBD1 covers 7 bases. Germline V gene data show CDR1 as SEHNR and CDR2 as FQNEAQ (reference sequence). Unmatched junction bases numbered 5, after V lost 3 bases and J lost 3 bases. The CDR3 has 15 amino acids. The CDR3 DNA reads as TGTGCCAGCAGCTTGGGGACAGCGGACTACAATGAGCAGTTCTTC. It specifies CASSLGTADYNEQFF.